This TCR beta chain was retrieved from a study of PD-1 blockade in mismatch repair-deficient tumors (TCRdb year 2017). For context, the study as a whole: Between September 2013 and late 2016, the trial enrolled about 93 consecutive patients with more than 10 mismatch repair-deficient cancer types, every one of whom had been previously treated and was progressing. Deep sequencing of TCR CDR3 regions was used to track tumor-associated T cell clones in peripheral blood of patients responding to PD-1 blockade.

Library preparation was by the immunoSEQ multiplex PCR assay. The study's own analysis went as follows. A clone was classified as neoantigen-specific if the clone expanded significantly in response to the relevant peptide and did not expand significantly in response to any other peptide tested. In TCRdb, the immuneACCESS table is reduced to in-frame sequences with V and J assigned. These tables do not hold every clone; where another copy was compared, an unresolved V gene accounts for under half, and the others remain unexplained. V and J calls and clone size are as listed in that table; D and trimming were resolved from the DNA. Here the sample has about 9,800 clones; around 88% occur a single time. 20% to 25% of the sample lies in the top ten. The time point label for this specimen denotes: approximately 11-day in vitro stimulation with candidate neoantigen peptide 2. Mismatch repair deficiency in every enrolled patient was established by polymerase chain reaction or immunohistochemistry. TCR sequencing was carried out for a few patients who responded to pembrolizumab therapy. Seven or eight ELISpot-reactive candidate neoantigen peptides were each used in an approximately nine-day in vitro stimulation before TCR sequencing. A control culture with no peptide was handled in the same way and served as the baseline for calculating clone fold changes. The phase II trial prospectively tested pembrolizumab PD-1 blockade in advanced mismatch repair-deficient cancers regardless of tissue of origin.

This clone was observed a few times. This clone's antigen is unknown. The record has no base qualities; no much larger clone is one base away. V ends up 0 bases short and J 5 bases short, with an unmatched junction base count of 5. CDR1 and CDR2 (SGHRS, YFSETQ) derive from the germline V gene. The CDR3 sequence holds 15 residues, the cysteine and phenylalanine included. Only the CDR3 DNA is retained, 45 bases long and in frame from the first base. On the study overall, not on this receptor specifically: Clones residing in the tumor, which were often undetectable in blood before treatment, expanded quickly after pembrolizumab and then contracted, generally before radiologic responses. Clonal expansion was elicited by three of seven peptides, and about 150 unique blood TCRs were yielded, seven of which were also found in tumor; all positive peptides were derived from frameshift mutations.

The TCR sequence derives from an adult with mismatch repair-deficient cancer. Sequenced material: cells cultured in vitro, taken from a patient treated with pembrolizumab. The chain links TRBV5-1 with TRBJ2-5; 9 central nucleotides agree with TRBD2. The CDR3 region reads CASSLAASGMETQYF. The nucleotide sequence is TGCGCCAGCAGCTTGGCGGCTAGCGGGATGGAGACCCAGTACTTC.